Below are 5 T cell receptor beta chains sequenced from a single sample in a study of cytomegalovirus exposure and HLA in healthy donors. Researchers ran the PCR with 60 Vbeta and 13 Jbeta primers. The assay was immunoSEQ multiplex PCR, and TCRdb's table has in-frame clones only and misses some. Found here are approximately 200,000 clones, more than 70% of them singletons; the top ten hold around 1.2%. Input material: PBMCs. The receptors stem from a human donor in good health.

The CDR3 protein is CASRRGQAINQPQHF. For the CDR3, the DNA is TGTGCCAGCAGACGGGGACAGGCGATCAATCAGCCCCAGCATTTT. The chain couples TRBV6-5 to TRBJ1-5, with 8 bases lining up with TRBD1. CDR1 is MNHEY, CDR2 SVGAGI, per germline. V shed 6 bases and J 3 bases; nucleotides not matched to a gene: 7. The CDR3 runs to 15 residues.

This clone was picked up a small number of times. The chain couples TRBV19 to TRBJ1-1, with 8 bases that match TRBD1. Germline trimming cut 3 bases from V and 1 base from J; bases unmatched to any gene: 4. Germline V gene data show CDR1 as LNHDA and CDR2 as SQIVND (reference sequence). The CDR3 runs 15 residues. The CDR3 coding sequence is TGTGCCAGTAGTATCCAGGGGGCGGGGAACACTGAAGCTTTCTTT. Translation gives CASSIQGAGNTEAFF.

This clone turned up a few times. The V call is TRBV4-1, the J call TRBJ2-6; D remains ambiguous. CDR3 size: 16 residues. The V end was cut by 1 base, the J end by 2 bases, with 9 bases between. CDR1 is MGHRA, CDR2 YSYEKL, per germline. The CDR3 loop is CASSQADMAGANVLTF. In DNA form, the CDR3 reads TGCGCCAGCAGCCAAGCCGACATGGCTGGGGCCAACGTCCTGACTTTC.

The rearrangement links TRBV6-1 to TRBJ2-3; 8 nucleotides align to TRBD1. Germline CDR1 is MNHNS and CDR2 is SASEGT. This CDR3 has 15 amino acids. Trimming took 4 bases from V and 3 from J; bases not matched to a gene: 6. CDR3 nucleotides: TGTGCCAGCAGTGCTAGCTGGACAGGGACAGATACGCAGTATTTT. This gives the protein CASSASWTGTDTQYF.

The chain uses TRBV28 and TRBJ2-2; D remains ambiguous. Germline CDR1 and CDR2: MDHEN and SYDVKM. The CDR3 totals 13 residues. V gave up 5 bases and J gave up 6 bases, with 10 bases separating them. The CDR3 region is CASSPHSPGELFF. CDR3 sequence (DNA): TGTGCCAGCAGTCCGCATAGCCCCGGGGAGCTGTTTTTT.